What follows describes a single TCR beta chain. The source of the sample is a study of blood T cell repertoires in COVID-19. CDR3 length: 16 amino acids. In germline, CDR1 is LNHNV, CDR2 YYDKDF (reference sequence). V gave up 3 bases and J gave up 4 bases; unmatched junction bases: 8. The data were produced by immunoSEQ multiplex PCR, yet TCRdb's version contains in-frame clones alone and is incomplete. The table includes 150,000 to 200,000 clones, around 85% detected once. This receptor was taken from a man between 60 and 70 years old with acute or convalescent COVID-19. J is TRBJ1-1 and V is TRBV15, with 10 bases fitting TRBD1. Sequenced sample: peripheral blood. The CDR3 spells CATSREKRQGATEAFF. The DNA of the CDR3 is TGTGCCACCAGCAGGGAAAAGCGACAGGGGGCCACTGAAGCTTTCTTT.